This entry lists 7 T cell receptor beta chains sequenced from one sample in a study of cytomegalovirus exposure and HLA in healthy donors. It was with 60 Vbeta and 13 Jbeta primers that the PCR ran. Clones were sequenced by immunoSEQ multiplex PCR, and TCRdb holds only the in-frame ones, with some missing. The sample holds about 200,000 clones, roughly 83% seen once. Sequenced: PBMCs. The receptors derive from a male donor in good health and CMV-seropositive.

V and J are TRBV9 and TRBJ2-3; D remains unclear. The CDR3 consists of 13 residues. CDR1 SGDLS and CDR2 YYNGEE come from the germline V gene. V was trimmed by 4 bases and J by 1 base, leaving 7 bases between them. The CDR3 loop is CASSPYRTDTQYF. The DNA for the CDR3 is TGTGCCAGCAGCCCCTATCGCACAGATACGCAGTATTTT.

This clone is a singleton in its sample. This chain uses TRBV7-6 with TRBJ2-1; D possibly corresponds to TRBD2 (6 bases). Trimming shortened V by 2 bases and J by 15 bases, and 20 bases separated the two germline ends. CDR1 and CDR2 from the germline V gene are SGHVS and FNYEAQ. The CDR3 covers 14 residues. This CDR3 reads CASSLMAGPDLGFF. As DNA, the CDR3 is TGTGCCAGCAGCTTAATGGCGGGGCCCGATTTGGGGTTCTTC.

V and J are TRBV27 and TRBJ2-1; D remains unclear. V was cut by 3 bases and J by 7 bases, with 16 bases left in between. This CDR3 has 15 amino acids. CDR1 is MNHEY and CDR2 is SMNVEV in the germline V gene (reference sequence). CDR3 sequence reads: CASSFLVAASNEQFF. CDR3 bases: TGTGCCAGCAGTTTTCTAGTAGCTGCATCTAATGAGCAGTTCTTC.

The chain is built from TRBV11-3 and TRBJ2-1; a possible D gene is TRBD1 (5 bases). Germline V gene lookup returns CDR1 SGHNT and CDR2 YENEEA. V was clipped by 2 bases and J by 5 bases, with 13 bases between them. The CDR3 runs 15 residues. CDR3 DNA: TGTGCCAGCAGCTTACAGGGATTGTCAAACAATGAGCAGTTCTTC. The encoded protein is CASSLQGLSNNEQFF. Filled out from reference TRBV11-3 and TRBJ2-1, the complete variable domain reads EAGVVQSPRYKIIEKKQPVAFWCNPISGHNTLYWYLQNLGQGPELLIRYENEEAVDDSQLPKDRFSAERLKGVDSTLKIQPAELGDSAVYLCASSLQGLSNNEQFFGPGTRLTVL.

The chain links TRBV30 to TRBJ2-5; TRBD1 matches 8 bases. The germline CDR1 and CDR2 sequences are GTSNPN and SVGIG (reference sequence). V trimming: 0 bases; J trimming: 3 bases; junction bases outside the gene matches: 3. CDR3 size: 14 residues. The CDR3 nucleotides are TGTGCCTGGAGTGTACCGGGACAGGAAGAGACCCAGTACTTC. It translates to CAWSVPGQEETQYF.

The genes are TRBV28 and TRBJ1-2; weak D call: TRBD1 (6 bases). Germline loops: CDR1 MDHEN, CDR2 SYDVKM. V lost 3 bases and J 2 bases, leaving 13 bases between the germline ends. The CDR3 consists of 15 residues. CDR3 sequence reads: CASSFRGQLNYGYTF. The CDR3 nucleotides read TGTGCCAGCAGTTTCCGTGGACAGCTGAACTATGGCTACACCTTC.

V and J are TRBV10-3 and TRBJ1-5, with 7 bases identical to TRBD1. The CDR3 has 14 residues. Losses at the gene ends were 2 bases for V and 7 bases for J; bases not matched to a gene: 5. Germline-derived CDR1 and CDR2 are ENHRY and SYGVKD. CDR3 residues: CAISETGEGQPQHF. The CDR3 DNA reads as TGTGCCATCAGTGAGACAGGGGAAGGACAGCCCCAGCATTTT.